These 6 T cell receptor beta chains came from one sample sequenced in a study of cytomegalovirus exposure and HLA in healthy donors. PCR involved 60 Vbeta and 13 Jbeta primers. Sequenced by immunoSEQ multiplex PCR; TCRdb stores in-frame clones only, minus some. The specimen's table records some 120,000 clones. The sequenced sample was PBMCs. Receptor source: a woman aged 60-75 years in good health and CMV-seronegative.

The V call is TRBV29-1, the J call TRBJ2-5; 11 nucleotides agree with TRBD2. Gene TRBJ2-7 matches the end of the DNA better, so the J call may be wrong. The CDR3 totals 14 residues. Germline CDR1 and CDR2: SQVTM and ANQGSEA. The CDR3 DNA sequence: TGCAGCGTCCGTAGCGGGGGGGGAGCCTACGAGCAGTACTTC. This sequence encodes CSVRSGGGAYEQYF.

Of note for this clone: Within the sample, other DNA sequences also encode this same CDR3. The CDR3 DNA reads TGTGCCAGCAGTTTACGGGGTTACGAGCAGTACTTC. This translates into CASSLRGYEQYF. This chain connects TRBV28 to TRBJ2-7; D possibly corresponds to TRBD2 (5 bases). Looked up from germline, CDR1 is MDHEN and CDR2 is SYDVKM. The V gene lost 2 bases and the J gene lost 4 bases, with 6 bases spanning the gap. The CDR3 covers 12 residues.

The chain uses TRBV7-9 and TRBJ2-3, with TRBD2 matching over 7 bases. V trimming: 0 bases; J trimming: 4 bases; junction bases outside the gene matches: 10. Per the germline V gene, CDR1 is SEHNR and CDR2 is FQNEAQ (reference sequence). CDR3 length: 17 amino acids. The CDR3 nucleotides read TGTGCCAGCAGCTTAGCGATGTTGCGGGAGATGGCAGATACGCAGTATTTT. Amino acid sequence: CASSLAMLREMADTQYF.

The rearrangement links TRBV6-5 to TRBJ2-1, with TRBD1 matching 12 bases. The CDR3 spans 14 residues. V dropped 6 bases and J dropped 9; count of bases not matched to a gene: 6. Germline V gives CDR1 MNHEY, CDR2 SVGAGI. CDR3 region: CASRAGTGGFEQFF. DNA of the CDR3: TGTGCCAGCAGGGCCGGGACAGGGGGCTTTGAGCAGTTCTTC.

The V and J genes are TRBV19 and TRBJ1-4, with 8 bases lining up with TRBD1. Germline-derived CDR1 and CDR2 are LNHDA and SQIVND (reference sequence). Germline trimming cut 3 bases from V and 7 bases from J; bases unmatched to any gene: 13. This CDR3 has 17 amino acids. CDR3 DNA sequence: TGTGCCAGTAGTATGCCGCAGGGGGCGCATCTGAGTGAAAAACTGTTTTTT. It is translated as CASSMPQGAHLSEKLFF.

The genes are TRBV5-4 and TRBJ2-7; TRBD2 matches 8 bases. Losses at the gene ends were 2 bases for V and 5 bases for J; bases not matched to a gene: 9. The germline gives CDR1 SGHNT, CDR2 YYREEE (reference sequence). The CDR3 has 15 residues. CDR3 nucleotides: TGTGCCAGCAGCTTCGGGAGGGCCCTCCCGGACGAGCAGTACTTC. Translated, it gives CASSFGRALPDEQYF. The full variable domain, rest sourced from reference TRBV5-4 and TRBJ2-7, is ETGVTQSPTHLIKTRGQQVTLRCSSQSGHNTVSWYQQALGQGPQFIFQYYREEENGRGNFPPRFSGLQFPNYSSELNVNALELDDSALYLCASSFGRALPDEQYFGPGTRLTVT.